The 30 T cell receptor beta chains below were found in one sample sequenced in a study of cytomegalovirus exposure and HLA in healthy donors. In the PCR, 60 Vbeta and 13 Jbeta primers were used. Repertoires were generated with immunoSEQ multiplex PCR, while TCRdb's copy carries only in-frame clones and drops some. The sample contains roughly 120,000 clones, approximately 72% of which appear only once. The sample was PBMCs. The receptors derive from a man in his 60s in good health and CMV-seropositive.

The chain recombines TRBV9 with TRBJ1-1; D is uncertain. Trimming stripped 3 bases from V and 6 bases from J, with 21 bases between. Germline CDR1 and CDR2: SGDLS and YYNGEE. This CDR3 contains 16 residues. Here the CDR3 DNA reads TGTGCCAGCAGCGGACCCGGATTCGTGGAGGGCGCTGAAGCTTTCTTT. It is translated as CASSGPGFVEGAEAFF.

The V call is TRBV7-2, the J call TRBJ2-7; 9 bases agree with TRBD1. The V gene's germline CDR1 is SGHTA and CDR2 FQGNSA. The V and J ends lost 6 bases and 4 bases, in that order; junction bases with no gene match: 7. This CDR3 is 14 amino acids long. DNA of the CDR3: TGTGCCAGCAGACCGGGACAGGGATTTTACGAGCAGTACTTC. Its translation is CASRPGQGFYEQYF.

The V and J genes are TRBV7-2 and TRBJ2-7; tentative D call: TRBD1 (8 bases). CDR3 length: 15 residues. The ends were cut back, 4 bases at V and 9 bases at J, with 22 bases in the middle. Per germline, CDR1 SGHTA and CDR2 FQGNSA. The CDR3 sequence: CASSSGGTGYLGQYF. The DNA for the CDR3 is TGTGCCAGCAGCTCCGGGGGGACAGGCTACCTCGGGCAGTACTTC.

Concerning this clone: One end of the junction fails to match germline, which may point to a read error. This chain links TRBV10-2 with TRBJ2-6, with D perhaps matching TRBD1 (5 bases). The CDR3 covers 15 residues. CDR1 is WSHSY and CDR2 is SAAADI in the germline V gene. CDR3 sequence: CASKGGSSGANGLTF. In DNA form, the CDR3 reads TGCGCCAGCAAAGGCGGTAGCTCTGGGGCCAACGGCCTGACTTTC.

CDR3 bases: TGTGCCAGCAGCTTATGGGGACAGGCTAACTATGGCTACACCTTC. Protein product: CASSLWGQANYGYTF. This chain uses TRBV7-2 with TRBJ1-2; 8 bases are a match to TRBD1. The CDR3 is 15 amino acids. Trimming cost V 2 bases and J 0 bases; bases outside gene matches: 2. Germline V gives CDR1 SGHTA, CDR2 FQGNSA.

CDR3: CASSLNGLPGSGTGELFF. The CDR3, as DNA: TGTGCCAGCAGCTTGAATGGTCTGCCGGGGTCCGGCACCGGGGAGCTGTTTTTT. The chain links TRBV5-8 to TRBJ2-2, with TRBD2 as a possible D gene (5 bases). This CDR3 is 18 amino acids long. Deletions cut 1 base from V and 4 bases from J, with 20 bases between. Germline CDR1 is SGHTS and CDR2 is YDEGEE.

This chain uses TRBV2 with TRBJ2-1, with D perhaps TRBD1 (6 bases). Germline V lookup: CDR1 SNHLY, CDR2 FYNNEI. Trimming took 4 bases from V and 10 from J, leaving 14 bases between them. This CDR3 spans 13 amino acids. Here the CDR3 DNA reads TGTGCCAGCAGTGGACACTCCCAGGGGGAGCAGTTCTTC. Protein sequence: CASSGHSQGEQFF.

This sequence joins TRBV5-4 and TRBJ2-1; 10 bases align to TRBD2. The CDR3 contains 16 residues. V was pared by 5 bases and J by 7 bases, with 12 bases of the junction left unmatched. Germline assignment: CDR1 SGHNT and CDR2 YYREEE (reference sequence). The CDR3 region is CASSNGLAEGGNEQFF. The CDR3 DNA is TGTGCCAGCAGTAACGGACTAGCGGAAGGGGGGAATGAGCAGTTCTTC. Drawing the rest from reference TRBV5-4 and TRBJ2-1, the complete variable domain is ETGVTQSPTHLIKTRGQQVTLRCSSQSGHNTVSWYQQALGQGPQFIFQYYREEENGRGNFPPRFSGLQFPNYSSELNVNALELDDSALYLCASSNGLAEGGNEQFFGPGTRLTVL.

This clone appeared a single time. The genes are TRBV15 and TRBJ2-1; tentative D call: TRBD1 (6 bases). The V end lost 5 bases, the J end lost 2 bases, and 10 bases lay between the germline ends. This CDR3 comprises 14 residues. In germline, CDR1 is LNHNV, CDR2 YYDKDF (reference sequence). CDR3 amino acids: CATSPRGTYNEQFF. The CDR3 bases are TGTGCCACCAGCCCCAGGGGAACCTACAATGAGCAGTTCTTC.

V and J are TRBV14 and TRBJ2-3; 7 bases map to TRBD2. Germline V gene sequence: CDR1 SGHDN, CDR2 FVKESK. The CDR3 has 18 amino acids. Trimming took 1 base from V and 2 from J; bases not matched to a gene: 12. CDR3 nucleotides: TGTGCCAGCAGCCAAGCAAGAATGGGGCGGGGGTTCACAGATACGCAGTATTTT. Encoded protein: CASSQARMGRGFTDTQYF.

V and J are TRBV19 and TRBJ1-5; 7 nucleotides align to TRBD1. Germline CDR1 is LNHDA and CDR2 is SQIVND (reference sequence). Trimming removed 2 bases from V and 4 bases from J; junction bases left unmatched: 2. This CDR3 region has 14 residues. The CDR3 spells CASSIQGDNQPQHF. CDR3 coding DNA: TGTGCCAGTAGTATACAGGGGGATAATCAGCCCCAGCATTTT.

The chain joins TRBV6-1 to TRBJ2-1, with D possibly TRBD1 on 5 matching bases. The CDR3 is made up of 12 amino acids. V lost 5 bases, J lost 9 bases, and 11 bases lay in between. The germline CDR1 and CDR2 sequences are MNHNS and SASEGT. In DNA form, the CDR3 reads TGTGCCAGCAGTACGGCAGGGATTGAGCAGTTCTTC. Protein sequence: CASSTAGIEQFF.

The J gene is TRBJ2-5, the V gene TRBV2; a weak D match, TRBD2 (6 bases). Looked up from germline, CDR1 is SNHLY and CDR2 is FYNNEI. The CDR3 totals 12 residues. The V end was cut by 7 bases, the J end by 4 bases, with 10 bases between. CDR3 sequence reads: CASTEGRETQYF. As DNA, the CDR3 is TGTGCCAGCACGGAGGGTAGAGAGACCCAGTACTTC.

This chain uses TRBV27 with TRBJ1-1; D may be TRBD1 (5 bases). The CDR3 sequence is 14 residues long. Trimming cost V 1 base and J 6 bases, with 12 bases left between them. Germline values: CDR1 MNHEY, CDR2 SMNVEV (reference sequence). The DNA of the CDR3 is TGTGCCAGCAGTTTATATCAGGGAAGGGCTGAAGCTTTCTTT. It is translated as CASSLYQGRAEAFF.

This chain uses TRBV5-1 with TRBJ2-1; 7 positions match TRBD1. CDR1 and CDR2 (germline): SGHRS, YFSETQ. The CDR3 loop spans 17 amino acids. J lost 2 bases, V lost 3 bases, and 11 bases had no gene match. The CDR3 DNA follows: TGCGCCAGCAGCTCGACGGCGAACAGGGGCACCTACAATGAGCAGTTCTTC. Encoded protein: CASSSTANRGTYNEQFF.

The V and J genes are TRBV11-2 and TRBJ2-7, with 9 bases identical to TRBD1. This CDR3 spans 16 amino acids. Unmatched junction bases numbered 9, after V lost 1 base and J lost 5 bases. Germline lookup yields CDR1 SGHAT and CDR2 FQNNGV. Written as DNA, the CDR3 is TGTGCCAGCAGCTTAGGAGCGGACAGGGGTACGGACGAGCAGTACTTC. Encoded protein: CASSLGADRGTDEQYF.

The chain uses TRBV5-6 and TRBJ2-1; D remains ambiguous. CDR3 length equals 15 residues. Germline V gene sequence: CDR1 SGHDT, CDR2 YYEEEE. Trimming stripped 0 bases from V and 7 bases from J, with 14 bases between. This CDR3 reads CASSLAKAGHNEQFF. The CDR3 nucleotides are TGTGCCAGCAGCTTGGCCAAGGCAGGCCATAATGAGCAGTTCTTC.

The chain has TRBV7-6 and TRBJ2-1, with 10 nucleotides matching TRBD2. Germline V gene data show CDR1 as SGHVS and CDR2 as FNYEAQ. The CDR3 is 16 amino acids. V lost 1 base to trimming and J lost 10 bases; unmatched junction nucleotides: 10. CDR3 region: CASSLGLAGDGYEQFF. CDR3 sequence (DNA): TGTGCCAGCAGCTTAGGCCTAGCGGGAGATGGGTACGAGCAGTTCTTC.

CDR3 loop: CASSERRDTDTQYF. DNA for the CDR3: TGTGCCAGCAGTGAAAGGCGGGACACAGATACGCAGTATTTT. The V gene is TRBV2, the J gene TRBJ2-3; D might be TRBD2 (6 bases). The ends were cut back, 2 bases at V and 2 bases at J, with 8 bases in the middle. Germline V CDR1 and CDR2: SNHLY, FYNNEI. This CDR3 has 14 residues.

The rearrangement links TRBV28 to TRBJ2-7, with TRBD1 identical over 9 bases. V gave up 3 bases and J gave up 6 bases; unmatched junction bases: 6. The CDR3 consists of 14 residues. Germline assignment: CDR1 MDHEN and CDR2 SYDVKM. The CDR3 sequence is CASSFWGQGREQYF. CDR3 bases: TGTGCCAGCAGTTTCTGGGGACAGGGCCGCGAGCAGTACTTC.

The chain is built from TRBV7-4 and TRBJ2-7, with 12 bases identical to TRBD1. V shed 5 bases, J shed 6 bases, and the junction held 14 bases outside the gene matches. CDR1 and CDR2 from the germline V gene are SGHVT and SQSDAQ. CDR3 length equals 17 residues. The CDR3 nucleotides are TGTGCCAGCAGCCGCCCCGGGACAGGGGGCCAATCGGGCGAGCAGTACTTC. Translating gives CASSRPGTGGQSGEQYF.

V is TRBV5-1 and J is TRBJ2-1; TRBD1 aligns across 8 bases. V lost 3 bases, J lost 10 bases, and 15 bases stayed unmatched. CDR1 and CDR2 (germline): SGHRS, YFSETQ. This CDR3 is 16 amino acids long. CDR3 sequence (DNA): TGCGCCAGCAGCTCATCATACAGGGACAGGATCAGCGAGCAGTTCTTC. Protein product: CASSSSYRDRISEQFF.

Details on this clone: Other DNA sequences in the sample encode the same CDR3. The chain employs TRBV10-3 and TRBJ1-2; D is unresolved. Germline CDR1 ENHRY, CDR2 SYGVKD. V was cut by 0 bases and J by 6 bases, with 11 bases left in between. The CDR3 contains 14 residues. CDR3 sequence (DNA): TGTGCCATCAGTGAGTCCGGAGGGTGGGATGGCTACACCTTC. This codes for CAISESGGWDGYTF.

The V call is TRBV2, the J call TRBJ2-5; D ambiguous. From germline, CDR1 is SNHLY and CDR2 FYNNEI. Trimming stripped 3 bases from V and 5 bases from J, with 16 bases between. The CDR3 is made up of 15 amino acids. CDR3 amino acids: CASSDPLLGSETQYF. CDR3 in DNA: TGTGCCAGCAGTGATCCTCTCCTTGGTAGTGAGACCCAGTACTTC.

The chain joins TRBV27 to TRBJ2-7; TRBD1 matches at 8 bases. The length of the CDR3 is 16 residues. CDR1 and CDR2 from the germline V gene are MNHEY and SMNVEV (reference sequence). J was trimmed by 3 bases and V by 3 bases; bases with no gene match: 10. DNA of the CDR3: TGTGCCAGCAGTTTTCGAGCCCTACAGGGGGACTACGAGCAGTACTTC. Protein sequence: CASSFRALQGDYEQYF.

The rearrangement links TRBV4-2 to TRBJ1-1; D is undetermined. The CDR3 contains 19 residues. V was clipped by 0 bases and J by 1 base, with 21 bases between them. The germline gives CDR1 LGHNA, CDR2 YNFKEQ. This CDR3 reads CASSQDHPISKTSNTEAFF. The CDR3 DNA follows: TGTGCCAGCAGCCAAGATCATCCCATCTCGAAAACTTCGAACACTGAAGCTTTCTTT.

The chain is built from TRBV30 and TRBJ2-3; D possibly corresponds to TRBD1 (7 bases). Trimming removed 4 bases at V and 6 bases at J, with 17 bases between. The CDR3 extends over 14 amino acids. Germline lookup yields CDR1 GTSNPN and CDR2 SVGIG (reference sequence). In DNA, the CDR3 is TGTGCCTGGACGGAGGGACAGATCTCTGATACGCAGTATTTT. Protein product: CAWTEGQISDTQYF.

This clone occurred once. J is TRBJ2-2 and V is TRBV5-1, with D possibly TRBD2 on 5 matching bases. This CDR3 spans 13 amino acids. V was trimmed by 4 bases and J by 6 bases, leaving 10 bases between them. Germline V lookup: CDR1 SGHRS, CDR2 YFSETQ. The CDR3 sequence is CASSPDSSGELFF. CDR3 DNA sequence: TGCGCCAGCAGCCCGGACTCCTCCGGGGAGCTGTTTTTT.

The V and J genes are TRBV2 and TRBJ1-1; 9 bases are a match to TRBD1. CDR3 length equals 16 residues. J lost 5 bases, V lost 3 bases, and 10 bases had no gene match. The germline V gene encodes CDR1 SNHLY and CDR2 FYNNEI. The CDR3, as DNA: TGTGCCAGCAGTGAGACACAGGGGGCAATAGGGACTGAAGCTTTCTTT. Its translation is CASSETQGAIGTEAFF.

This clone was observed a few times. The chain uses TRBV13 and TRBJ2-7; the match to TRBD2 covers 8 bases. The germline CDR1 and CDR2 sequences are PRHDT and FYEKMQ (reference sequence). After removal of 5 bases from V and 4 bases from J, the junction contained 16 bases not matched to a gene. The CDR3 extends over 17 amino acids. CDR3: CASSATGLSGGRYEQYF. The CDR3 nucleotides read TGTGCCAGCAGCGCGACGGGCCTATCGGGAGGGAGGTACGAGCAGTACTTC.